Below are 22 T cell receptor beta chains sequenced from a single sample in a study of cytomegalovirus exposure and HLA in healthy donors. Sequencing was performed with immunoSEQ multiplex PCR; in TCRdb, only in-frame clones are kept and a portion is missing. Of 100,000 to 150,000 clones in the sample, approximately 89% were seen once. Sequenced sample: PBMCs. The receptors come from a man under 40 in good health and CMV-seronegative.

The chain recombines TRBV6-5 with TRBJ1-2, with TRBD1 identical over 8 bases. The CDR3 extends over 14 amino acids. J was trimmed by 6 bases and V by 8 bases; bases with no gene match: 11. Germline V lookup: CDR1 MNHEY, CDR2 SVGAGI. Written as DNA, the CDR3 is TGTGCCAGCCGGCCCGACAGGGGACGGGATGGCTACACCTTC. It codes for CASRPDRGRDGYTF.

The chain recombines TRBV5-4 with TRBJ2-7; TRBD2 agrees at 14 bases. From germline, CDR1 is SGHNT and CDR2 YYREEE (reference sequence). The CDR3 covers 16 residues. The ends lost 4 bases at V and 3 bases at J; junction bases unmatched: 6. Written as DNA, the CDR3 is TGTGCCAGCAGCCCGCGGACTAGCGGGGGGTACTACGAGCAGTACTTC. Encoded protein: CASSPRTSGGYYEQYF.

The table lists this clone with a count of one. The CDR3 nucleotides are TGTGCCAGCAGCTATGGACAGGGGCCCTGGGAGACCCAGTACTTC. Translation gives CASSYGQGPWETQYF. This sequence joins TRBV2 and TRBJ2-5; 9 nucleotides match TRBD1. The J segment lost 5 bases and the V segment lost 6 bases, leaving 10 bases of the junction unmatched. The germline V gene has CDR1 SNHLY and CDR2 FYNNEI. The CDR3 covers 15 residues.

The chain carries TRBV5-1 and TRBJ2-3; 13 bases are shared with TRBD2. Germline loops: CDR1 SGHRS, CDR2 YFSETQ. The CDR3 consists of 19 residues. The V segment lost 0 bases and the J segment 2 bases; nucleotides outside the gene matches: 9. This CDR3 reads CASSLAGLAGLASTDTQYF. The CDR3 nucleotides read TGCGCCAGCAGCTTGGCGGGACTAGCGGGGTTAGCTTCCACAGATACGCAGTATTTT.

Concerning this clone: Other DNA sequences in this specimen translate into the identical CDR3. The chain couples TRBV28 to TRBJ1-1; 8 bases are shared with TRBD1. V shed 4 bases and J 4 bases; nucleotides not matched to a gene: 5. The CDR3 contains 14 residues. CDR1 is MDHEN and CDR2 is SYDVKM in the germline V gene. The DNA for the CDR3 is TGTGCCAGCAGTTCACAGGGGGAAGGCACTGAAGCTTTCTTT. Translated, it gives CASSSQGEGTEAFF. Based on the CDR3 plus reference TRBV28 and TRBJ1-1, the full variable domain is DVKVTQSSRYLVKRTGEKVFLECVQDMDHENMFWYRQDPGLGLRLIYFSYDVKMKEKGDIPEGYSVSREKKERFSLILESASTNQTSMYLCASSSQGEGTEAFFGQGTRLTVV.

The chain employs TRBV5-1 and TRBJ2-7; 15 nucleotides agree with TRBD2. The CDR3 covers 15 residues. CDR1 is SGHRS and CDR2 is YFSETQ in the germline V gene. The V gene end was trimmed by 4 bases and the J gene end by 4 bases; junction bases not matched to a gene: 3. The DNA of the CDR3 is TGCGCCAGCAGCGCCGGGACTAGCGGGGGGTACGAGCAGTACTTC. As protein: CASSAGTSGGYEQYF.

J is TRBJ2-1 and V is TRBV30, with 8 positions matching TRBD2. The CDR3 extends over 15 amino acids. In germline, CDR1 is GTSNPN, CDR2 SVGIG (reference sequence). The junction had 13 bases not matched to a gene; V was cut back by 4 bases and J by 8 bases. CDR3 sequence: CAWNFPAGVWHEQFF. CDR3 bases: TGTGCCTGGAACTTTCCAGCGGGGGTTTGGCATGAGCAGTTCTTC.

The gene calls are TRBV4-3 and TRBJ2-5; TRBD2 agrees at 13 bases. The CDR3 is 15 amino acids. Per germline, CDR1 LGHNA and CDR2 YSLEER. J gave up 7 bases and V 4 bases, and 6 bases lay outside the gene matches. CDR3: CASSPGTSGAWTQYF. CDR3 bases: TGCGCCAGCAGCCCCGGGACTAGCGGGGCTTGGACCCAGTACTTC.

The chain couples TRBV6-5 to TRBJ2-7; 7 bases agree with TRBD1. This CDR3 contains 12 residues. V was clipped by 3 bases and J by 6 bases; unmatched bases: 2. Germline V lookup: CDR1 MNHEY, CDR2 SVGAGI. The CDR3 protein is CASSYWTGEQYF. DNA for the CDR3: TGTGCCAGCAGTTATTGGACAGGCGAGCAGTACTTC.

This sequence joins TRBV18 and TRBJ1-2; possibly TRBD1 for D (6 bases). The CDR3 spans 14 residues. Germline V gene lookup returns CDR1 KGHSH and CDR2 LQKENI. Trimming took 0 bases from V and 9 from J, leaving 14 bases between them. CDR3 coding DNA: TGTGCCAGCTCACCACCGGCAGGGGAGTATCGCTACACCTTC. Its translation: CASSPPAGEYRYTF. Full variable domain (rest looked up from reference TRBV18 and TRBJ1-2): NAGVMQNPRHLVRRRGQEARLRCSPMKGHSHVYWYRQLPEEGLKFMVYLQKENIIDESGMPKERFSAEFPKEGPSILRIQQVVRGDSAAYFCASSPPAGEYRYTFGSGTRLTVV.

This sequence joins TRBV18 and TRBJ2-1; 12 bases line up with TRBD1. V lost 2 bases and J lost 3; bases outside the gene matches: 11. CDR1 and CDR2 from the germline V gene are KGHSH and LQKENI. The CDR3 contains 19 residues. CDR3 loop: CASSPIPGQGAGDYNEQFF. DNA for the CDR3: TGTGCCAGCTCACCAATCCCGGGACAGGGGGCTGGAGACTACAATGAGCAGTTCTTC. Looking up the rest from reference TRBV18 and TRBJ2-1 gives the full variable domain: NAGVMQNPRHLVRRRGQEARLRCSPMKGHSHVYWYRQLPEEGLKFMVYLQKENIIDESGMPKERFSAEFPKEGPSILRIQQVVRGDSAAYFCASSPIPGQGAGDYNEQFFGPGTRLTVL.

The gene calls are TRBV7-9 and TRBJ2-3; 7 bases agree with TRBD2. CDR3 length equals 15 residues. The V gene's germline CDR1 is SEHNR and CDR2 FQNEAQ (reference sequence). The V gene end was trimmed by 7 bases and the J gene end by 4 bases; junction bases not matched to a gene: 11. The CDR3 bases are TGTGCCAGCATACGGCGGGGGACCAACTCAGATACGCAGTATTTT. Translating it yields CASIRRGTNSDTQYF.

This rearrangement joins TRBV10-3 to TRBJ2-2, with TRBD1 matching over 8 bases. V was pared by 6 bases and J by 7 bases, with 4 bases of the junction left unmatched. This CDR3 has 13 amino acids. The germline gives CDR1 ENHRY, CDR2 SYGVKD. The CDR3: CAIRGQGGGELFF. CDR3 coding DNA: TGTGCCATCAGAGGACAGGGTGGCGGGGAGCTGTTTTTT.

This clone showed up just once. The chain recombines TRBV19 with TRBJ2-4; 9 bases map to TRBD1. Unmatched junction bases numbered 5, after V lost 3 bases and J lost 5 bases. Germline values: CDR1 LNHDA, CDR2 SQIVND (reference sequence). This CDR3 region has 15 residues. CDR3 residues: CASSIRTGAENIQYF. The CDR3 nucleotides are TGTGCCAGTAGTATTAGGACAGGGGCAGAAAACATTCAGTACTTC.

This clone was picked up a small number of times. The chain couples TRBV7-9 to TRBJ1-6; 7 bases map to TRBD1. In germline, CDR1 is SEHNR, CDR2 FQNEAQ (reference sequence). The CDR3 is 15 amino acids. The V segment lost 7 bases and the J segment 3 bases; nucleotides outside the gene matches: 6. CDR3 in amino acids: CASNRGQDYNSPLHF. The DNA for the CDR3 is TGTGCCAGCAACCGAGGACAGGACTATAATTCACCCCTCCACTTT. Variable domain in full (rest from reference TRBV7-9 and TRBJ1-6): DTGVSQNPRHKITKRGQNVTFRCDPISEHNRLYWYRQTLGQGPEFLTYFQNEAQLEKSRLLSDRFSAERPKGSFSTLEIQRTEQGDSAMYLCASNRGQDYNSPLHFGNGTRLTVT.

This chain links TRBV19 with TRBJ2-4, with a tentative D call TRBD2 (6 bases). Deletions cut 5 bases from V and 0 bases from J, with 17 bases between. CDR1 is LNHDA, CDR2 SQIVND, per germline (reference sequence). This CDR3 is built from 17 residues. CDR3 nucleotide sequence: TGTGCCAGTAGTCCGGGACTTTTCCGGCTAGCCAAAAACATTCAGTACTTC. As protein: CASSPGLFRLAKNIQYF.

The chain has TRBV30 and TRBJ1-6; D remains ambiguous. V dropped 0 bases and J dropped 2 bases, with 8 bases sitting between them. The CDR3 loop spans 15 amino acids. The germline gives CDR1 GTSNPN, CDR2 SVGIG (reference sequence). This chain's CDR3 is CAWSVVGAYNSPLHF. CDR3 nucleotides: TGTGCCTGGAGTGTAGTCGGAGCCTATAATTCACCCCTCCACTTT. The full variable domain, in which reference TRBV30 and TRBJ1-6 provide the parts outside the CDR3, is SQTIHQWPATLVQPVGSPLSLECTVEGTSNPNLYWYRQAAGRGLQLLFYSVGIGQISSEVPQNLSASRPQDRQFILSSKKLLLSDSGFYLCAWSVVGAYNSPLHFGNGTRLTVT.

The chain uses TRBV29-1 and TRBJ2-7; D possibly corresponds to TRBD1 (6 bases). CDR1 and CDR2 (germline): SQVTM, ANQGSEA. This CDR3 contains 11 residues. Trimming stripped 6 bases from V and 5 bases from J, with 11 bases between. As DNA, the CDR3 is TGCAGCGTCACCCAGGGGAACGAGCAGTACTTC. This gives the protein CSVTQGNEQYF.

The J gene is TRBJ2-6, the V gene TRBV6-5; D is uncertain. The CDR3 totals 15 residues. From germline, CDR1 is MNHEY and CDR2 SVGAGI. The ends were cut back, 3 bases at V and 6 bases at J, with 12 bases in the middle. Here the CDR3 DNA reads TGTGCCAGCAGTTATGCACAACCTTTGGCCAACGTCCTGACTTTC. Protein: CASSYAQPLANVLTF.

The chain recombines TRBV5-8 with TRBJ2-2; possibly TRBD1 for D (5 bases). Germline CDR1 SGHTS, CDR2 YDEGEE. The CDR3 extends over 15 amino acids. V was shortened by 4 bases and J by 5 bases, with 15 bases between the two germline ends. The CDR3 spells CASSRGTDGTGELFF. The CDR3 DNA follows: TGTGCCAGCAGCAGGGGCACGGATGGAACCGGGGAGCTGTTTTTT.

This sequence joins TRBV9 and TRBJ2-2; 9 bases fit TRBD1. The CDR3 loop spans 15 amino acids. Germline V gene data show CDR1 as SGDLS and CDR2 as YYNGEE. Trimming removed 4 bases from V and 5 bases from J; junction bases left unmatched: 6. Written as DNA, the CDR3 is TGTGCCAGCAGCTTCGGACAGGGGCTAACCGGGGAGCTGTTTTTT. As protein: CASSFGQGLTGELFF.

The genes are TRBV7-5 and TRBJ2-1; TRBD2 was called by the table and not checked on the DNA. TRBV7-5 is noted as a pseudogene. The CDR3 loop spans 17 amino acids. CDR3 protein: CVRSLGRTRGPYNEQFF. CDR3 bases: TGTGTCAGAAGCCTTGGTCGGACCCGCGGGCCCTACAATGAGCAGTTCTTC.